The clone carrying this TCR beta chain appeared a few times. Its antigen is undetermined. The authors made TCR cDNA by 5'RACE template switching, adding a universal primer site and UMIs. TCRdb re-analysed the 5' RACE reads in MiXCR, keeping a single row per CDR3 protein. The sample has approximately 300,000 distinct CDR3 sequences, 10% to 15% seen once; the top ten hold less than 0.55%. The germline V gene has CDR1 MDHEN and CDR2 SYDVKM. Between the trimmed V and J ends, which lost 6 bases and 0 bases, there was a span of 8 bases. CDR3 size: 13 residues. The data were taken from a study of T cells after yellow fever vaccination. Notes on the study in general: Most primary-vaccination clones recurred post-booster (approximately 96% CD4, roughly 91% CD8). FACS-sorted repertoires could harbor abundant contaminating bulk-population clonotypes.

The rearrangement joins TRBV28 to TRBJ1-1; D gene unclear. The TCR originated in a man under 40 who received the YFV17D yellow fever vaccine. Source: CD4+ T cells sorted from PBMCs, taken 45 days after the yellow fever booster vaccination. In nucleotides, the CDR3 is TGTGCCAGCAGACCGGAGGTGAACACTGAAGCTTTCTTT. Translating it yields CASRPEVNTEAFF.